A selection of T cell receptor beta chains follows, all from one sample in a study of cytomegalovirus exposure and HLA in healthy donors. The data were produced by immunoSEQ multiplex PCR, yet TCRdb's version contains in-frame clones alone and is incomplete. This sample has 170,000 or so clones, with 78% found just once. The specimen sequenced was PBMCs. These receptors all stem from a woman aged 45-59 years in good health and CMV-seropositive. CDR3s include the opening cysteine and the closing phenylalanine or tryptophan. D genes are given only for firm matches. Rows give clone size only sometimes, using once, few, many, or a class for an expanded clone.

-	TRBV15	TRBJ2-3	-	CATSIVSTDTQYF	TGTGCCACCAGCATCGTGAGCACAGATACGCAGTATTTT
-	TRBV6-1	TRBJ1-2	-	CASSETGHGYTF	TGTGCCAGCAGTGAAACAGGGCACGGCTACACCTTC
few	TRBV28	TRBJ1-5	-	CASSSGVQPQHF	TGTGCCAGCAGCTCAGGGGTTCAGCCCCAGCATTTT
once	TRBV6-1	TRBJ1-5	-	CASSEWGLRQPQHF	TGTGCCAGCAGTGAATGGGGGCTGAGGCAGCCCCAGCATTTT
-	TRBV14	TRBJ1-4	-	CASSQGAGEKLFF	TGTGCCAGCAGCCAAGGGGCGGGGGAAAAACTGTTTTTT
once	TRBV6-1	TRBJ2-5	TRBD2	CASSEYPGGGQETQYF	TGTGCCAGCAGTGAATATCCGGGGGGGGGACAAGAGACCCAGTACTTC
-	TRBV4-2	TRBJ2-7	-	CASSQDLRGWIEQYF	TGTGCCAGCAGCCAAGATCTACGGGGATGGATCGAGCAGTACTTC
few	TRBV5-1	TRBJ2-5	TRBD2	CASSLAGVAGQETQYF	TGCGCCAGCAGCTTGGCTGGGGTAGCGGGTCAAGAGACCCAGTACTTC
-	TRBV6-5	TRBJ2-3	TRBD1	CASSYGTGVADTQYF	TGTGCCAGCAGTTACGGGACAGGGGTCGCAGATACGCAGTATTTT
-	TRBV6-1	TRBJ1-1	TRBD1	CASSTAGGWETEAFF	TGTGCCAGCAGTACTGCAGGGGGTTGGGAGACTGAAGCTTTCTTT
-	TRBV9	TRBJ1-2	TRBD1	CASSRDRGKGDYGYTF	TGTGCCAGCAGCCGGGACAGGGGGAAAGGGGACTATGGCTACACCTTC
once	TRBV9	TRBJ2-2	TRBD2	CASSVDNPGLAGGNTGELFF	TGTGCCAGCAGCGTAGATAATCCGGGACTAGCGGGGGGCAACACCGGGGAGCTGTTTTTT
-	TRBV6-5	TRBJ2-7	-	CASSYSRGGSYEQYF	TGTGCCAGCAGTTACTCAAGGGGAGGCTCCTACGAGCAGTACTTC
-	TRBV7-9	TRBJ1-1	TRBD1	CASSSYRGPTEAFF	TGTGCCAGCAGCTCGTACAGGGGGCCGACTGAAGCTTTCTTT
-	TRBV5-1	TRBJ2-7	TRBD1	CASRPGQGLYEQYF	TGCGCCAGCAGACCGGGACAGGGGCTCTACGAGCAGTACTTC
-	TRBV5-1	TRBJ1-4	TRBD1	CASSPGDRGHEKLFF	TGCGCCAGCAGCCCGGGGGACAGGGGGCACGAAAAACTGTTTTTT
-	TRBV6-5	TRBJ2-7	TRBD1	CASSFGTGSYEQYF	TGTGCCAGCAGTTTCGGGACAGGCTCCTACGAGCAGTACTTC
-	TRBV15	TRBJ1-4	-	CATSRVGLTNEKLFF	TGTGCCACCAGCAGAGTTGGGCTCACTAATGAAAAACTGTTTTTT
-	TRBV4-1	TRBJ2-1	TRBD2	CASSALAAYNEQFF	TGCGCCAGCAGCGCCCTAGCGGCCTACAATGAGCAGTTCTTC
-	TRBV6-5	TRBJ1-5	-	CASSFNYGQPQHF	TGTGCCAGCAGTTTCAACTACGGTCAGCCCCAGCATTTT
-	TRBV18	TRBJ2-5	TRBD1	CASSRDRTQETQYF	TGTGCCAGCTCGCGGGACAGGACCCAAGAGACCCAGTACTTC
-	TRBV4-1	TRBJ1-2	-	CASSPREGDGYTF	TGCGCCAGCAGCCCACGGGAGGGAGATGGCTACACCTTC
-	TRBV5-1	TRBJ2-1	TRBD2	CASSFRTSGGYNEQFF	TGCGCCAGCAGCTTCCGGACTAGCGGGGGTTACAATGAGCAGTTCTTC
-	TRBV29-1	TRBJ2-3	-	CSVEIGLSQYF	TGCAGCGTTGAAATTGGCCTTTCACAGTATTTT
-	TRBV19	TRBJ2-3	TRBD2	CASSIDLSSGTDTQYF	TGTGCCAGTAGTATAGATCTGTCTAGCGGTACAGATACGCAGTATTTT
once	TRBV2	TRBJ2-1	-	CASSSTGNEQFF	TGTGCCAGCAGTTCCACAGGAAATGAGCAGTTCTTC
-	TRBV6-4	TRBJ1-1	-	CASRPSQGRGNTEAFF	TGTGCCAGCAGACCGTCTCAGGGTAGGGGGAACACTGAAGCTTTCTTT
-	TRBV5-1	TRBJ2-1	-	CASSLGTVGDYEQFF	TGCGCCAGCAGCTTGGGGACAGTTGGCGACTATGAGCAGTTCTTC
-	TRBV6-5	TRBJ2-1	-	CASSRQAYSYNEQFF	TGTGCCAGCAGCCGACAGGCATACTCCTACAATGAGCAGTTCTTC
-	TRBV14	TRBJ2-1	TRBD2	CASSAQTSGYYNEQFF	TGTGCCAGCAGCGCCCAGACTAGCGGGTACTACAATGAGCAGTTCTTC
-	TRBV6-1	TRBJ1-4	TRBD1	CASSYRGGNEKLFF	TGTGCCAGCAGCTACAGGGGCGGAAATGAAAAACTGTTTTTT
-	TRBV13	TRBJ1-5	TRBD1	CASSLGALDRESNQPQHF	TGTGCCAGCAGCTTAGGAGCCCTTGACAGGGAGAGCAATCAGCCCCAGCATTTT
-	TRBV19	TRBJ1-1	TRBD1	CASTTIGGMNTEAFF	TGTGCCAGTACCACCATAGGGGGCATGAACACTGAAGCTTTCTTT
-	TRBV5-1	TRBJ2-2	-	CASSTVANTGELFF	TGCGCCAGCTCGACAGTCGCGAACACCGGGGAGCTGTTTTTT
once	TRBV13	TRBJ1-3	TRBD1	CASSPRTGGNTIYF	TGTGCCAGCAGCCCAAGGACAGGGGGAAACACCATATATTTT
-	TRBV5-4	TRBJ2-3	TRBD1	CASSRRDRRTDTQYF	TGTGCCAGCAGCAGGAGGGACAGGCGCACAGATACGCAGTATTTT
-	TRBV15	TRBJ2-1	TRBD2	CATSRDPGGYNEQFF	TGTGCCACCAGCAGAGATCCCGGGGGGTACAATGAGCAGTTCTTC
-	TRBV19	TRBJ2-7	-	CASSRGREYEQYF	TGTGCCAGTAGTAGGGGCAGGGAATACGAGCAGTACTTC
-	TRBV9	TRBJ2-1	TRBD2	CASSVNWRAGGPRDEQFF	TGTGCCAGCAGCGTAAATTGGCGAGCGGGGGGGCCTCGCGATGAGCAGTTCTTC
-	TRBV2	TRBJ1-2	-	CASSERGNYGYTF	TGTGCCAGCAGTGAACGGGGTAACTATGGCTACACCTTC
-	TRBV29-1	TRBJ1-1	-	CSVDRVGQAFF	TGCAGCGTTGATAGAGTGGGCCAAGCTTTCTTT
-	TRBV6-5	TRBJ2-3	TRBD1	CASRYDRARTDTQYF	TGTGCCAGCAGATACGACAGGGCCCGCACAGATACGCAGTATTTT
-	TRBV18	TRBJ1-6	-	CASSEGDSYNSPLHF	TGTGCCAGCTCCGAGGGAGACTCCTATAATTCACCCCTCCACTTT